A single sample is the source of the 29 T cell receptor beta chains below, sequenced in a study of blood T cell repertoires in COVID-19. Sequencing used immunoSEQ multiplex PCR; TCRdb keeps in-frame clones, though not all of them. The sample gives around 330,000 clones, roughly 90% of which show up once; approximately 2.5% is in the top ten. The sequencing input was PBMCs or T cells enriched from blood (not recorded which). The receptors here all came from a man aged 55-75 years who had recovered from COVID-19.

The rearrangement links TRBV7-3 to TRBJ2-3, with unresolved D. This CDR3 has 15 amino acids. In germline, CDR1 is SGHTA, CDR2 FQGTGA. V was clipped by 2 bases and J by 3 bases, with 12 bases between them. This CDR3 reads CASSLYSRATDTQYF. CDR3 nucleotide sequence: TGTGCCAGCAGCTTATACTCCCGCGCGACAGATACGCAGTATTTT.

This clone was seen once. The chain is built from TRBV5-8 and TRBJ1-1; D is unresolved. This CDR3 spans 13 amino acids. V lost 6 bases and J lost 0, with 9 bases in between. In germline, CDR1 is SGHTS, CDR2 YDEGEE. The CDR3 DNA sequence: TGTGCCAGCACGATGGGCATGAACACTGAAGCTTTCTTT. Translation gives CASTMGMNTEAFF.

The rearrangement uses TRBV5-1 and TRBJ2-1, with D possibly matching TRBD2 (6 bases). Trimming cost V 1 base and J 8 bases, with 13 bases left between them. Germline CDR1 reads SGHRS; CDR2 reads YFSETQ. This CDR3 has 14 amino acids. CDR3 residues: CASSLRAGTDEQFF. The CDR3 DNA reads TGCGCCAGCAGCTTGAGGGCGGGAACGGATGAGCAGTTCTTC.

This clone was seen more than once but under ten times. The chain combines TRBV6-5 with TRBJ2-1; 8 nucleotides match TRBD1. There are 16 residues in the CDR3. Germline V gene lookup returns CDR1 MNHEY and CDR2 SVGAGI. V shed 4 bases, J shed 10 bases, and the junction held 15 bases outside the gene matches. The DNA of the CDR3 is TGTGCCAGCAGTTCCCGATCTGACAGGGGAGATAGGGAGCAGTTCTTC. It specifies CASSSRSDRGDREQFF.

The chain uses TRBV7-6 and TRBJ1-1; no clear D. Looked up from germline, CDR1 is SGHVS and CDR2 is FNYEAQ. This CDR3 region has 12 residues. V was shortened by 2 bases and J by 2 bases, with 3 bases between the two germline ends. DNA of the CDR3: TGTGCCAGCAGCTTAACAAACACTGAAGCTTTCTTT. This sequence encodes CASSLTNTEAFF. The whole variable domain, remainder taken from reference TRBV7-6 and TRBJ1-1, is GAGVSQSPRYKVTKRGQDVALRCDPISGHVSLYWYRQALGQGPEFLTYFNYEAQQDKSGLPNDRFSAERPEGSISTLTIQRTEQRDSAMYRCASSLTNTEAFFGQGTRLTVV.

The chain links TRBV13 to TRBJ1-2; a possible D gene is TRBD1 (5 bases). The CDR3 extends over 16 amino acids. Germline loops: CDR1 PRHDT, CDR2 FYEKMQ (reference sequence). V shed 4 bases and J shed 4 bases, with 19 bases lying between them. The CDR3 protein is CASSSRGGRTTYGYTF. Here the CDR3 DNA reads TGTGCCAGCAGCTCCCGGGGGGGACGGACAACCTATGGCTACACCTTC.

Notes on this clone: The sample holds other DNA sequences that translate to the same CDR3. The chain employs TRBV6-5 and TRBJ1-6, with 8 bases matching TRBD1. The V gene's germline CDR1 is MNHEY and CDR2 SVGAGI. There are 15 residues in the CDR3. V was clipped by 2 bases and J by 3 bases; unmatched bases: 0. The DNA for the CDR3 is TGTGCCAGCAGTTACACAGGGGGCTATAATTCACCCCTCCACTTT. Translation: CASSYTGGYNSPLHF.

The J gene is TRBJ1-6, the V gene TRBV6-5, with TRBD1 matching 7 bases. Germline CDR1 reads MNHEY; CDR2 reads SVGAGI. The CDR3 spans 15 residues. The ends lost 7 bases at V and 8 bases at J; junction bases unmatched: 11. CDR3 bases: TGTGCCAGCACCCAAACAACAGGGGCGGATTCACCCCTCCACTTT. It encodes CASTQTTGADSPLHF.

The chain couples TRBV7-6 to TRBJ2-7; no firm D call. The V gene's germline CDR1 is SGHVS and CDR2 FNYEAQ. The CDR3 is 11 amino acids. Trimming took off 4 bases at V and 2 bases at J, with 3 bases between the two ends. For the CDR3, the DNA is TGTGCCAGCAGCTCCACCTACGAGCAGTACTTC. Translating gives CASSSTYEQYF. Based on the CDR3 plus reference TRBV7-6 and TRBJ2-7, the full variable domain is GAGVSQSPRYKVTKRGQDVALRCDPISGHVSLYWYRQALGQGPEFLTYFNYEAQQDKSGLPNDRFSAERPEGSISTLTIQRTEQRDSAMYRCASSSTYEQYFGPGTRLTVT.

The chain couples TRBV11-1 to TRBJ2-1; D remains unclear. The CDR3 extends over 15 amino acids. Deletions cut 5 bases from V and 4 bases from J, with 15 bases between. Per the germline V gene, CDR1 is SGHAT and CDR2 is FQDESV (reference sequence). This chain's CDR3 is CASSIEPTLYNEQFF. The CDR3, as DNA: TGTGCCAGCAGCATTGAGCCCACCTTATACAATGAGCAGTTCTTC.

The rearrangement joins TRBV3-1 (or the pseudogene TRBV3-2) to TRBJ2-1; D possibly corresponds to TRBD1 (6 bases). The germline V gene has CDR1 LGHDT and CDR2 YNNKEL (reference sequence). V gave up 2 bases and J gave up 8 bases, with 7 bases separating them. The CDR3 loop spans 12 amino acids. CDR3 in DNA: TGTGCCAGCAGCCAAACAGGGCATGAGCAGTTCTTC. Translation: CASSQTGHEQFF.

The count of this clone is one. The rearrangement links TRBV10-3 to TRBJ2-5; 7 positions agree with TRBD1. CDR1 is ENHRY and CDR2 is SYGVKD in the germline V gene. This CDR3 spans 15 amino acids. V shed 5 bases and J 5 bases; nucleotides not matched to a gene: 11. The CDR3 loop reads CAISLRQGRGETQYF. The CDR3 DNA reads as TGTGCCATCAGTCTCCGACAGGGCCGAGGGGAGACCCAGTACTTC.

The chain links TRBV5-4 to TRBJ2-4, with D maybe TRBD2 (5 bases). The CDR3 contains 15 residues. Germline V gene sequence: CDR1 SGHNT, CDR2 YYREEE (reference sequence). The germline V and J ends were trimmed by 1 base and 8 bases, with 16 bases remaining between them. The CDR3 loop reads CASSLSRQPGDIQYF. The CDR3 DNA sequence: TGTGCCAGCAGCTTGTCCCGCCAGCCCGGGGACATTCAGTACTTC. Filled out from reference TRBV5-4 and TRBJ2-4, the complete variable domain reads ETGVTQSPTHLIKTRGQQVTLRCSSQSGHNTVSWYQQALGQGPQFIFQYYREEENGRGNFPPRFSGLQFPNYSSELNVNALELDDSALYLCASSLSRQPGDIQYFGAGTRLSVL.

The V call is TRBV9, the J call TRBJ1-6, with a weak D call TRBD1 (6 bases). Trimming took off 4 bases at V and 6 bases at J, with 20 bases between the two ends. Germline V gives CDR1 SGDLS, CDR2 YYNGEE. The CDR3 length is 17 residues. Here the CDR3 reads CASSSRSVAGVNSPLHF. Written as DNA, the CDR3 is TGTGCCAGCAGCTCACGCAGTGTGGCAGGGGTTAATTCACCCCTCCACTTT. Supplemented by reference TRBV9 and TRBJ1-6, the full variable domain reads DSGVTQTPKHLITATGQRVTLRCSPRSGDLSVYWYQQSLDQGLQFLIQYYNGEERAKGNILERFSAQQFPDLHSELNLSSLELGDSALYFCASSSRSVAGVNSPLHFGNGTRLTVT.

The table lists this clone with a few counts. The chain combines TRBV6-5 with TRBJ1-2; 12 bases agree with TRBD1. CDR1 and CDR2 (germline): MNHEY, SVGAGI. Losses at the gene ends were 7 bases for V and 3 bases for J; bases not matched to a gene: 6. The CDR3 totals 15 residues. CDR3 sequence (DNA): TGTGCCAGCATTCCCGGGACAGGGGGCTACTATGGCTACACCTTC. It specifies CASIPGTGGYYGYTF.

The genes are TRBV6-1 and TRBJ2-7; 8 bases match TRBD2. Germline lookup yields CDR1 MNHNS and CDR2 SASEGT. There are 15 residues in the CDR3. V trimming: 2 bases; J trimming: 2 bases; junction bases outside the gene matches: 5. CDR3 amino acids: CASSESTGGPYEQYF. CDR3 DNA sequence: TGTGCCAGCAGTGAAAGTACGGGAGGGCCCTACGAGCAGTACTTC.

This rearrangement joins TRBV11-2 to TRBJ1-2; TRBD1 matches at 9 bases. The germline gives CDR1 SGHAT, CDR2 FQNNGV. This CDR3 has 12 residues. With 5 bases clipped from V and 12 bases from J, the junction kept 7 bases outside the gene matches. CDR3 loop: CASSATGGRDTF. CDR3 sequence (DNA): TGTGCCAGCAGCGCAACAGGGGGCCGGGACACCTTC.

The V gene is TRBV19, the J gene TRBJ2-7; 7 bases match TRBD1. This CDR3 has 14 residues. Germline V gene sequence: CDR1 LNHDA, CDR2 SQIVND (reference sequence). Trimming cost V 5 bases and J 3 bases; bases outside gene matches: 7. CDR3 loop: CASSPAGTDYEQYF. The CDR3 coding sequence is TGTGCCAGTAGTCCAGCCGGGACAGACTACGAGCAGTACTTC.

V is TRBV4-1 and J is TRBJ2-5; perhaps TRBD1 as D (6 bases). The CDR3 sequence is 12 residues long. In germline, CDR1 is MGHRA, CDR2 YSYEKL. V was clipped by 2 bases and J by 5 bases, with 6 bases between them. The CDR3 here is CASSQRGETQYF. The DNA of the CDR3 is TGCGCCAGCAGCCAAAGGGGGGAGACCCAGTACTTC.

The V gene is TRBV6-1, the J gene TRBJ1-4; TRBD1 might be the D (6 bases). Looked up from germline, CDR1 is MNHNS and CDR2 is SASEGT. V was shortened by 8 bases and J by 2 bases, with 15 bases between the two germline ends. This CDR3 region has 15 residues. The CDR3 DNA reads as TGTGCCAGCGAAGAGGGGGGGATTACTAATGAAAAACTGTTTTTT. Translating it yields CASEEGGITNEKLFF.

V and J are TRBV4-1 and TRBJ1-5; 8 bases map to TRBD1. CDR3 length equals 15 residues. Germline CDR1 is MGHRA and CDR2 is YSYEKL. The trim removed 1 base at V and 7 bases at J, leaving 6 bases unmatched. CDR3 nucleotide sequence: TGCGCCAGCAGCCAAGGGCCAGGGGGCGGCCAGCCCCAGCATTTT. This encodes CASSQGPGGGQPQHF.

V is TRBV18 and J is TRBJ1-1; perhaps TRBD1 as D (5 bases). This CDR3 has 16 residues. In germline, CDR1 is KGHSH, CDR2 LQKENI. V lost 3 bases and J lost 4, with 18 bases in between. The CDR3 DNA is TGTGCCAGCTCACCCCCGGTTGAAGGGGTGGCCACTGAAGCTTTCTTT. Its protein product is CASSPPVEGVATEAFF. Filled out from reference TRBV18 and TRBJ1-1, the complete variable domain reads NAGVMQNPRHLVRRRGQEARLRCSPMKGHSHVYWYRQLPEEGLKFMVYLQKENIIDESGMPKERFSAEFPKEGPSILRIQQVVRGDSAAYFCASSPPVEGVATEAFFGQGTRLTVV.

A remark on this clone: A much larger clone differs by one base, so this may be a read error. The sample holds other DNA sequences that translate to the same CDR3. The chain couples TRBV19 to TRBJ1-1; possibly TRBD1 for D (5 bases). The V gene's germline CDR1 is LNHDA and CDR2 SQIVND (reference sequence). The V and J ends lost 1 base and 4 bases respectively, with 7 bases between them. The CDR3 has 13 residues. CDR3 amino acids: CASSIAGGTEAFF. As DNA, the CDR3 is TGTGCCAGTAGTATAGCCGGGGGCACTGAAGCTTTCTTT.

J is TRBJ1-4 and V is TRBV21-1; TRBD1 was called by the table and not checked on the DNA. TRBV21-1 is a pseudogene segment. The CDR3 covers 15 residues. The CDR3 here is CASSAGDSRYEKLFF. The CDR3 region has the DNA TGTGCCAGCAGCGCCGGGGACAGCCGGTATGAAAAACTGTTTTTT.

This chain links TRBV6-6 with TRBJ2-2; 8 bases fit TRBD1. Germline loops: CDR1 MNHNY, CDR2 SVGAGI (reference sequence). The V and J ends lost 2 bases and 6 bases, in that order; junction bases with no gene match: 8. The CDR3 contains 16 residues. Here the CDR3 reads CASSYGTGSGAGELFF. CDR3 nucleotides: TGTGCCAGCAGTTACGGGACAGGTTCCGGGGCCGGGGAGCTGTTTTTT.

The chain links TRBV4-1 to TRBJ2-7, with a possible D match to TRBD2 (6 bases). CDR3 length: 15 residues. Deletions cut 4 bases from V and 0 bases from J, with 13 bases between. Germline V gives CDR1 MGHRA, CDR2 YSYEKL. The CDR3 loop is CASSLRLGGSYEQYF. Here the CDR3 DNA reads TGCGCCAGCAGCCTGAGGTTGGGGGGCTCCTACGAGCAGTACTTC.

The chain couples TRBV19 to TRBJ1-5; 10 bases agree with TRBD1. This CDR3 has 15 residues. Germline trimming cut 4 bases from V and 4 bases from J; bases unmatched to any gene: 4. Germline V gene lookup returns CDR1 LNHDA and CDR2 SQIVND (reference sequence). The CDR3 region is CASSRDRGPNQPQHF. CDR3 bases: TGTGCCAGTAGTAGGGACAGGGGACCAAATCAGCCCCAGCATTTT.

This rearrangement joins TRBV3-1 (or the pseudogene TRBV3-2) to TRBJ1-2, with D tentatively TRBD1 (6 bases). Between the trimmed V and J ends, which lost 0 bases and 2 bases, there was a span of 10 bases. The CDR3 has 15 amino acids. Germline CDR1 is LGHDT and CDR2 is YNNKEL (reference sequence). CDR3 in DNA: TGTGCCAGCAGCCAAGATATGACAGGAAACTATGGCTACACCTTC. The encoded protein is CASSQDMTGNYGYTF.

This chain joins TRBV19 and TRBJ2-2; 7 bases are shared with TRBD2. The CDR3 sequence is 16 residues long. CDR1 and CDR2 from the germline V gene are LNHDA and SQIVND (reference sequence). V shed 7 bases and J 2 bases; nucleotides not matched to a gene: 10. CDR3 sequence: CASTPSLAVNTGELFF. DNA of the CDR3: TGTGCCAGTACTCCCTCCCTAGCGGTAAACACCGGGGAGCTGTTTTTT.